This note documents a single T cell receptor (beta chain) sequence. These data belong to a study of T cells expressing NK-cell markers. Study overall: One of the eight sequenced donors was seronegative, whereas the other seven were HCMV-seropositive.

TCRdb re-called the 5' RACE reads and catalogs CDR3 proteins one per entry, DNA excluded. Its listing shows some 150,000 distinct CDR3 sequences. Germline CDR1 and CDR2: SEHNR and FQNEAQ (reference sequence). CDR3 length: 15 amino acids. The sample comprised blood T cells: a sorted CD56 or NKG2C T cell subset, CD4+ or CD8+ T cells, or bulk PBMC T cells (not recorded which). The TCR comes from a man aged 18 to 29 in good health. V and J are TRBV7-9 and TRBJ2-3; TCRdb indicates TRBD2, and absent DNA this call remains unverified. CDR3: CASSSSSGRTDTQYF.